Each of the 25 T cell receptor beta chains below was sequenced from the same sample in a study of blood T cell repertoires in COVID-19. The table came from immunoSEQ multiplex PCR; TCRdb's copy has only in-frame clones and leaves some out. The sample lists approximately 300,000 clones, about four fifths occurring once. Sequencing was done on a sample of peripheral blood. The receptors originated from a woman aged 45 to 65 with acute or convalescent COVID-19.

The chain links TRBV2 to TRBJ2-5; perhaps TRBD1 as D (7 bases). The CDR3 spans 15 residues. The germline CDR1 and CDR2 sequences are SNHLY and FYNNEI. Trimming removed 4 bases from V and 5 bases from J, with 17 bases in between. CDR3 sequence reads: CASSGQGGGDETQYF. CDR3 coding DNA: TGTGCCAGCAGTGGACAGGGAGGAGGTGATGAGACCCAGTACTTC.

V gene TRBV19 combines with J gene TRBJ1-4, with 7 bases aligning to TRBD1. The V segment lost 4 bases and the J segment 6 bases; nucleotides outside the gene matches: 5. The germline CDR1 and CDR2 sequences are LNHDA and SQIVND (reference sequence). The CDR3 runs to 14 residues. The CDR3 spells CASSKRGRDEKLFF. Written as DNA, the CDR3 is TGTGCCAGTAGTAAAAGGGGGCGCGATGAAAAACTGTTTTTT.

The chain links TRBV7-2 to TRBJ2-3; 13 positions match TRBD2. The germline V gene has CDR1 SGHTA and CDR2 FQGNSA. V was clipped by 4 bases and J by 13 bases; unmatched bases: 14. This CDR3 comprises 16 residues. CDR3 residues: CASSSGTSGTRYEEYF. The CDR3 nucleotides are TGTGCCAGCAGCTCCGGGACTAGCGGGACCAGATACGAGGAGTATTTT.

The rearrangement links TRBV4-1 to TRBJ1-2; tentatively, D is TRBD1 (5 bases). V was shortened by 3 bases and J by 5 bases, with 13 bases between the two germline ends. Germline values: CDR1 MGHRA, CDR2 YSYEKL. This CDR3 is 14 amino acids long. The CDR3 nucleotides read TGCGCCAGCAGCCAGAGACAGTTATATTATGGCTACACCTTC. It yields the protein CASSQRQLYYGYTF.

This clone was seen more than once but under ten times. The rearrangement links TRBV2 to TRBJ1-2; possibly TRBD1 for D (5 bases). V was trimmed by 1 base and J by 8 bases, leaving 14 bases between them. Germline V gene data show CDR1 as SNHLY and CDR2 as FYNNEI. The CDR3 runs 14 residues. In nucleotides, the CDR3 is TGTGCCAGCAGTGAAGACGCGGGGGGATTCGGCTACACCTTC. Translated, it gives CASSEDAGGFGYTF.

This sequence joins TRBV5-6 and TRBJ2-7; TRBD2 matches at 10 bases. Germline lookup yields CDR1 SGHDT and CDR2 YYEEEE. This CDR3 has 13 residues. Trimming took 7 bases from V and 7 from J; bases not matched to a gene: 8. CDR3 protein: CASLSSGSLEQYF. The CDR3 coding sequence is TGTGCCAGCCTCTCTAGCGGGAGTTTAGAGCAGTACTTC.

This clone was recorded only once. V gene TRBV4-2 combines with J gene TRBJ2-7; no firm D call. Trimming removed 0 bases at V and 2 bases at J, with 8 bases between. There are 14 residues in the CDR3. Per germline, CDR1 LGHNA and CDR2 YNFKEQ. The CDR3 bases are TGTGCCAGCAGCCAAGAAACCAGGACCTACGAGCAGTACTTC. This translates into CASSQETRTYEQYF.

This chain uses TRBV27 with TRBJ2-3, with 9 bases identical to TRBD1. In germline, CDR1 is MNHEY, CDR2 SMNVEV (reference sequence). V lost 5 bases, J lost 5 bases, and 11 bases stayed unmatched. The CDR3 contains 16 residues. The CDR3, as DNA: TGTGCCAGCAGTCCCGCTAGACAGGGGGTCGAAGATACGCAGTATTTT. This translates into CASSPARQGVEDTQYF.

The J gene is TRBJ1-1, the V gene TRBV5-1, with D perhaps TRBD1 (6 bases). Germline CDR1 is SGHRS and CDR2 is YFSETQ. V shed 4 bases and J shed 4 bases, with 14 bases lying between them. This CDR3 spans 14 amino acids. The CDR3 DNA sequence: TGCGCCAGCAGCACACAGACAGGTACCACTGAAGCTTTCTTT. It encodes CASSTQTGTTEAFF. The full variable domain, with the rest looked up from reference TRBV5-1 and TRBJ1-1, is KAGVTQTPRYLIKTRGQQVTLSCSPISGHRSVSWYQQTPGQGLQFLFEYFSETQRNKGNFPGRFSGRQFSNSRSEMNVSTLELGDSALYLCASSTQTGTTEAFFGQGTRLTVV.

V usage is TRBV2 and J usage is TRBJ1-1; D remains ambiguous. This CDR3 has 11 residues. V lost 6 bases and J 5 bases, leaving 7 bases between the germline ends. From germline, CDR1 is SNHLY and CDR2 FYNNEI. The CDR3, as DNA: TGTGCCAGCAGGGGAGAAACTGAAGCTTTCTTT. Its translation: CASRGETEAFF.

This chain links TRBV6-1 with TRBJ1-2; D uncertain. Trimming removed 0 bases at V and 2 bases at J, with 10 bases between. Germline CDR1 reads MNHNS; CDR2 reads SASEGT. The length of the CDR3 is 15 residues. This chain's CDR3 is CASSEAVGGNYGYTF. The CDR3 nucleotides are TGTGCCAGCAGTGAAGCAGTGGGAGGGAACTATGGCTACACCTTC.

The CDR3 is CASSGPDGGGTDTQYF. The CDR3 region has the DNA TGTGCCAGCAGTGGCCCTGACGGGGGGGGCACAGATACGCAGTATTTT. The gene calls are TRBV25-1 and TRBJ2-3, with 8 nucleotides matching TRBD2. This CDR3 is built from 16 residues. Germline lookup yields CDR1 MGHDK and CDR2 SYGVNS. The V segment lost 4 bases and the J segment 1 base; nucleotides outside the gene matches: 7.

The V and J genes are TRBV27 and TRBJ1-1; TRBD1 is a possible D gene (6 bases). V shed 3 bases and J shed 5 bases, with 13 bases lying between them. The CDR3 runs to 14 residues. The germline V gene encodes CDR1 MNHEY and CDR2 SMNVEV (reference sequence). This CDR3 reads CASSFTGQGTEAFF. The CDR3 DNA reads TGTGCCAGCAGTTTCACAGGGCAGGGGACTGAAGCTTTCTTT.

V is TRBV5-1 and J is TRBJ1-2, with TRBD1 as a possible D gene (6 bases). Per the germline V gene, CDR1 is SGHRS and CDR2 is YFSETQ. Trimming shortened V by 0 bases and J by 2 bases, and 11 bases separated the two germline ends. This CDR3 is 15 amino acids long. The CDR3 sequence is CASSLGGGSNYGYTF. The CDR3 nucleotides read TGCGCCAGCAGCTTGGGAGGGGGTAGCAACTATGGCTACACCTTC.

This chain uses TRBV10-3 with TRBJ2-5; no definite D call. The CDR3 is 13 amino acids. V lost 0 bases, J lost 5 bases, and 7 bases lay in between. Looked up from germline, CDR1 is ENHRY and CDR2 is SYGVKD. CDR3 residues: CAISESLRETQYF. CDR3 coding DNA: TGTGCCATCAGTGAGTCACTGAGGGAGACCCAGTACTTC.

V usage is TRBV10-3 and J usage is TRBJ1-1; D is undetermined. Per germline, CDR1 ENHRY and CDR2 SYGVKD. The CDR3 sequence is 13 residues long. The V end was cut by 3 bases, the J end by 4 bases, with 9 bases between. Written as DNA, the CDR3 is TGTGCCATCAGTGAACGGGGAATCACTGAAGCTTTCTTT. Protein: CAISERGITEAFF.

The chain carries TRBV19 and TRBJ1-2; 9 bases are shared with TRBD1. The CDR3 totals 14 residues. J lost 5 bases, V lost 4 bases, and 5 bases had no gene match. Per the germline V gene, CDR1 is LNHDA and CDR2 is SQIVND (reference sequence). The chain's CDR3 is CASSTRQGGYGYTF. The CDR3 DNA follows: TGTGCCAGTAGTACCCGACAGGGGGGGTATGGCTACACCTTC. The whole variable domain, remainder taken from reference TRBV19 and TRBJ1-2, is DGGITQSPKYLFRKEGQNVTLSCEQNLNHDAMYWYRQDPGQGLRLIYYSQIVNDFQKGDIAEGYSVSREKKESFPLTVTSAQKNPTAFYLCASSTRQGGYGYTFGSGTRLTVV.

V gene TRBV7-9 combines with J gene TRBJ2-1, with 10 nucleotides matching TRBD2. In germline, CDR1 is SEHNR, CDR2 FQNEAQ (reference sequence). CDR3 length: 14 amino acids. The J segment lost 8 bases and the V segment lost 7 bases, leaving 8 bases of the junction unmatched. The CDR3 bases are TGTGCCAGCACGCTAGCGGGAGTAATTCATGAGCAGTTCTTC. Protein product: CASTLAGVIHEQFF. Together with reference TRBV7-9 and TRBJ2-1, the CDR3 gives the full variable domain: DTGVSQNPRHKITKRGQNVTFRCDPISEHNRLYWYRQTLGQGPEFLTYFQNEAQLEKSRLLSDRFSAERPKGSFSTLEIQRTEQGDSAMYLCASTLAGVIHEQFFGPGTRLTVL.

This sequence joins TRBV12-3 or TRBV12-4 and TRBJ1-6; D unclear. V lost 6 bases and J 10 bases, leaving 13 bases between the germline ends. This CDR3 region has 13 residues. CDR3 DNA: TGTGCCAGCAGCTCAGAAATCGGGTCACCCCTCCACTTT. Its translation is CASSSEIGSPLHF.

The rearrangement links TRBV6-2 or TRBV6-3 to TRBJ1-1; TRBD1 is a possible D gene (5 bases). V lost 2 bases and J 4 bases, leaving 8 bases between the germline ends. The CDR3 contains 13 residues. Germline CDR1 MNHEY, CDR2 SVGEGT. The CDR3 region has the DNA TGTGCCAGCAGTTACCGGGGGGGCACTGAAGCTTTCTTT. It translates to CASSYRGGTEAFF.

The chain recombines TRBV11-2 with TRBJ1-1, with 11 bases fitting TRBD1. The CDR3 is 18 amino acids. V lost 5 bases to trimming and J lost 7 bases; unmatched junction nucleotides: 18. Germline lookup yields CDR1 SGHAT and CDR2 FQNNGV. This chain's CDR3 is CASSGYGTGGSKGSEAFF. The CDR3, as DNA: TGTGCCAGCAGCGGATACGGGACAGGGGGTTCAAAGGGCAGTGAAGCTTTCTTT.

In regard to this clone: Other DNA sequences in the same sample also yield this CDR3. The genes are TRBV2 and TRBJ1-2, with a weak D call TRBD1 (6 bases). With 2 bases removed from V and 4 bases from J, the gap between germline ends came to 11 bases. CDR3 length: 14 amino acids. Germline V lookup: CDR1 SNHLY, CDR2 FYNNEI. In DNA form, the CDR3 reads TGTGCCAGCAGTGAACCAGGACAGCCCTATGGCTACACCTTC. Protein: CASSEPGQPYGYTF.

The CDR3 region has the DNA TGTGCCAGTAGTCCCGAAACAGTTGGGACTGAAGCTTTCTTT. This encodes CASSPETVGTEAFF. The rearrangement links TRBV19 to TRBJ1-1; D unclear. The V end lost 5 bases, the J end lost 5 bases, and 15 bases lay between the germline ends. The CDR3 totals 14 residues. Germline V CDR1 and CDR2: LNHDA, SQIVND (reference sequence).

The chain uses TRBV25-1 and TRBJ2-3, with D perhaps matching TRBD1 (6 bases). The CDR3 runs to 14 residues. The germline V and J ends were trimmed by 3 bases and 2 bases, with 9 bases remaining between them. Germline assignment: CDR1 MGHDK and CDR2 SYGVNS. The CDR3 nucleotides read TGTGCCAGCAGTGATTGGGACAACACAGATACGCAGTATTTT. Encoded protein: CASSDWDNTDTQYF.

The V gene is TRBV20-1, the J gene TRBJ1-2; D is unresolved. The CDR3 has 13 amino acids. V was trimmed by 3 bases and J by 0 bases, leaving 8 bases between them. Germline-derived CDR1 and CDR2 are DFQATT and SNEGSKA (reference sequence). The CDR3 here is CSASDPSNYGYTF. For the CDR3, the DNA is TGCAGTGCTAGTGACCCTTCTAACTATGGCTACACCTTC.